This TCR beta chain was recovered during a study of human T cells and chemical hapten exposure. Time point specified: healthy volunteer bleed at 2 weeks. Unfractionated whole blood was the source from which total RNA was extracted. Findings and limits, study-wide: Counts of TCRs above 1 in 1000 frequency stayed unchanged with DPC sensitization.

Germline assignment: CDR1 MDHEN and CDR2 SYDVKM. V was pared by 8 bases and J by 0 bases, with 16 bases between. CDR3 length equals 15 residues. Individual cDNA molecules had unique molecular identifiers attached to them by the library. How the authors handled the data: Between about 23,224 and 700,000 TCRs appeared in each sample, and the median stood at about 100,000. In TCRdb, the RACE reads were re-called with MiXCR into one record per CDR3 protein. The V and J calls, along with clone size, are taken from TCRdb and not from the paper's own processing. In the table there are 45,000 or so distinct CDR3 sequences, roughly 4.1% of which are singletons. The sample holds many counts of this clonotype. Its specificity is not known.

The chain couples TRBV28 to TRBJ1-1, with D possibly being TRBD1 (6 bases). The clonotype comes from a human donor in good health. Some clones in this sample may be carry-over from other donors' samples. The specimen was whole blood. CDR3 coding DNA: TGTGCCAGCCCCCGGGCGGGGGGCGTGAACACTGAAGCTTTCTTT. Residues: CASPRAGGVNTEAFF.